The 26 T cell receptor beta chains below come from one sample, sequenced in a study of blood T cell repertoires in COVID-19. TCRdb's copy holds only in-frame clones and misses some; the assay was immunoSEQ multiplex PCR. The data hold approximately 100,000 clones, with 75% to 90% observed a single time. What was sequenced was peripheral blood. The source is a woman older than 75 with acute or convalescent COVID-19.

This clone appeared a few times. The J gene is TRBJ2-1, the V gene TRBV28, with 9 bases that match TRBD2. The V gene's germline CDR1 is MDHEN and CDR2 SYDVKM. The CDR3 consists of 15 residues. The V and J ends lost 6 bases and 7 bases, in that order; junction bases with no gene match: 10. In DNA form, the CDR3 reads TGTGCCAGCAGCGGTGGACTAGCGAATGGGAATGAGCAGTTCTTC. It encodes CASSGGLANGNEQFF.

This clone was seen only once. The chain employs TRBV21-1 and TRBJ1-1; TRBD1 is the table's D call and was not checked against the DNA. TRBV21-1 is flagged as a pseudogene. This CDR3 region has 18 residues. CDR3 in DNA: TGTGCCAGCAGCAAAAGGAACCCCGGGACAGGCCGATACACTGAAGCTTTCTTT. Translated, it gives CASSKRNPGTGRYTEAFF.

This chain joins TRBV5-1 and TRBJ2-2; D perhaps matches TRBD2 (6 bases). Germline V gives CDR1 SGHRS, CDR2 YFSETQ. V lost 4 bases to trimming and J lost 4 bases, with 17 bases between them. CDR3 length: 16 residues. The CDR3 DNA reads as TGCGCCAGCAGCCTTCGCGCGGGGTGGGGCACCGGGGAGCTGTTTTTT. Its translation: CASSLRAGWGTGELFF.

J is TRBJ2-7 and V is TRBV3-1 (or the pseudogene TRBV3-2); D perhaps matches TRBD1 (5 bases). Germline loops: CDR1 LGHDT, CDR2 YNNKEL (reference sequence). Between the trimmed V and J ends, which lost 4 bases and 6 bases, there was a span of 13 bases. This CDR3 region has 13 residues. The CDR3 DNA reads as TGTGCCAGCAGCCCTCAGGACAATCTCGAGCAGTACTTC. Its translation is CASSPQDNLEQYF.

This chain links TRBV27 with TRBJ2-3; TRBD2 is a possible D gene (5 bases). The V end was cut by 6 bases, the J end by 1 base, with 8 bases between. CDR1 and CDR2 from the germline V gene are MNHEY and SMNVEV (reference sequence). The CDR3 consists of 13 residues. DNA for the CDR3: TGTGCCAGCAGGATCGGGGGCACAGATACGCAGTATTTT. Translating it yields CASRIGGTDTQYF.

The table lists this clone with a few counts. CDR3 loop: CAAGSTDTQYF. In DNA, the CDR3 is TGTGCCGCAGGTAGCACAGATACGCAGTATTTT. This chain joins TRBV10-3 and TRBJ2-3; D gene uncertain. CDR1 and CDR2 from the germline V gene are ENHRY and SYGVKD. CDR3 length: 11 amino acids. The V and J ends lost 11 bases and 0 bases respectively, with 6 bases between them.

V and J are TRBV24-1 and TRBJ1-2; TRBD1 matches 8 bases. This CDR3 comprises 13 residues. V shed 5 bases, J shed 6 bases, and the junction held 4 bases outside the gene matches. Germline CDR1 reads KGHDR; CDR2 reads SFDVKD. This chain's CDR3 is CATSGPGGDGYTF. The CDR3 DNA reads as TGTGCCACCAGTGGGCCAGGGGGCGATGGCTACACCTTC.

The gene calls are TRBV7-3 and TRBJ2-3, with 8 bases that match TRBD1. The V segment lost 4 bases and the J segment 6 bases; nucleotides outside the gene matches: 9. CDR1 is SGHTA, CDR2 FQGTGA, per germline. This CDR3 has 15 residues. The DNA for the CDR3 is TGTGCCAGCAGCTCGACAGGGGCGAGAGGGGATACGCAGTATTTT. It is translated as CASSSTGARGDTQYF.

The chain couples TRBV10-2 to TRBJ1-5, with 8 bases aligning to TRBD1. This CDR3 has 17 residues. Germline-derived CDR1 and CDR2 are WSHSY and SAAADI. V lost 2 bases and J lost 5; bases outside the gene matches: 11. The CDR3 DNA follows: TGCGCCAGCAGTGAGGCTCGTCCCGAGACAGGGGATCAGCCCCAGCATTTT. Its translation is CASSEARPETGDQPQHF.

This clone was picked up one time. The gene calls are TRBV28 and TRBJ2-2; 9 nucleotides line up with TRBD2. The CDR3 is 21 amino acids. The germline gives CDR1 MDHEN, CDR2 SYDVKM. Unmatched junction bases numbered 19, after V lost 3 bases and J lost 2 bases. The CDR3 spells CASSFNLFPSGAALNTGELFF. CDR3 nucleotides: TGTGCCAGCAGTTTCAACCTTTTTCCTAGCGGGGCCGCCCTTAACACCGGGGAGCTGTTTTTT.

This chain links TRBV5-8 with TRBJ1-1; maybe TRBD1 (5 bases). The CDR3 is made up of 13 amino acids. Trimming cost V 4 bases and J 10 bases, with 17 bases left between them. CDR1 is SGHTS and CDR2 is YDEGEE in the germline V gene. The CDR3 loop reads CASSLRAVRGAFF. The CDR3 DNA is TGTGCCAGCAGCCTCAGGGCTGTGCGTGGAGCTTTCTTT.

The rearrangement joins TRBV3-1 (or the pseudogene TRBV3-2) to TRBJ2-1, with TRBD1 as a possible D gene (6 bases). The length of the CDR3 is 13 residues. CDR1 is LGHDT and CDR2 is YNNKEL in the germline V gene (reference sequence). Trimming cost V 4 bases and J 6 bases, with 10 bases left between them. The CDR3 loop reads CASSLWTVNEQFF. The DNA of the CDR3 is TGTGCCAGCAGCCTTTGGACAGTCAATGAGCAGTTCTTC.

The chain has TRBV7-9 and TRBJ1-2; tentatively, D is TRBD1 (6 bases). The germline V and J ends were trimmed by 4 bases and 5 bases, with 17 bases remaining between them. There are 15 residues in the CDR3. CDR1 SEHNR and CDR2 FQNEAQ come from the germline V gene (reference sequence). The CDR3 DNA is TGTGCCAGCAGCTCAGGGGAGCGGGGACGTTATGGCTACACCTTC. It encodes CASSSGERGRYGYTF.

The rearrangement joins TRBV11-2 to TRBJ1-6; possibly TRBD1 for D (6 bases). The CDR3 covers 17 residues. V was cut by 3 bases and J by 7 bases, with 19 bases left in between. Germline lookup yields CDR1 SGHAT and CDR2 FQNNGV. DNA of the CDR3: TGTGCCAGCAGCTTTCGAGTAGGGGGTATTACGAATTCACCCCTCCACTTT. Amino acids: CASSFRVGGITNSPLHF. Together with reference TRBV11-2 and TRBJ1-6, the CDR3 gives the full variable domain: EAGVAQSPRYKIIEKRQSVAFWCNPISGHATLYWYQQILGQGPKLLIQFQNNGVVDDSQLPKDRFSAERLKGVDSTLKIQPAKLEDSAVYLCASSFRVGGITNSPLHFGNGTRLTVT.

The V call is TRBV12-3 or TRBV12-4, the J call TRBJ1-3; D remains unclear. The V end lost 3 bases, the J end lost 0 bases, and 3 bases lay between the germline ends. The CDR3 loop spans 13 amino acids. The CDR3 protein is CASSFNSGNTIYF. DNA of the CDR3: TGTGCCAGCAGTTTTAACTCTGGAAACACCATATATTTT.

The chain combines TRBV19 with TRBJ1-5; D possibly corresponds to TRBD1 (6 bases). V shed 5 bases and J shed 1 base, with 12 bases lying between them. The CDR3 has 15 amino acids. Looked up from germline, CDR1 is LNHDA and CDR2 is SQIVND (reference sequence). CDR3 region: CASSFTGLSNQPQHF. CDR3 DNA: TGTGCCAGTAGTTTTACAGGGTTGAGCAATCAGCCCCAGCATTTT.

This clone is a singleton in its sample. The rearrangement joins TRBV7-9 to TRBJ2-3; the match to TRBD1 covers 8 bases. V shed 1 base, J shed 2 bases, and the junction held 5 bases outside the gene matches. The CDR3 runs 16 residues. Germline V CDR1 and CDR2: SEHNR, FQNEAQ (reference sequence). CDR3 protein: CASSLGGTGITDTQYF. In nucleotides, the CDR3 is TGTGCCAGCAGCTTAGGCGGGACAGGAATCACAGATACGCAGTATTTT.

The J gene is TRBJ2-1, the V gene TRBV18, with TRBD1 matching 7 bases. Germline lookup yields CDR1 KGHSH and CDR2 LQKENI. CDR3 length: 12 amino acids. Trimming cost V 5 bases and J 6 bases; bases outside gene matches: 1. CDR3 sequence: CASSWTGNEQFF. As DNA, the CDR3 is TGTGCCAGCTCATGGACAGGCAATGAGCAGTTCTTC.

CDR3 sequence reads: CAWRGENNSPLHF. CDR3 in DNA: TGTGCCTGGAGGGGAGAAAATAATTCACCCCTCCACTTT. The gene calls are TRBV30 and TRBJ1-6, with D unresolved. The ends were cut back, 3 bases at V and 5 bases at J, with 8 bases in the middle. Germline V gene sequence: CDR1 GTSNPN, CDR2 SVGIG (reference sequence). The CDR3 length is 13 residues.

This chain joins TRBV10-3 and TRBJ1-6, with D maybe TRBD1 (6 bases). Germline CDR1 ENHRY, CDR2 SYGVKD. The length of the CDR3 is 15 residues. V was clipped by 3 bases and J by 7 bases, with 13 bases between them. The CDR3 protein is CAISETTGVNSPLHF. The CDR3 region has the DNA TGTGCCATCAGTGAAACGACAGGAGTCAATTCACCCCTCCACTTT.

The V call is TRBV27, the J call TRBJ1-5, with D perhaps TRBD1 (6 bases). V was shortened by 6 bases and J by 0 bases, with 12 bases between the two germline ends. CDR3 size: 15 residues. Germline V lookup: CDR1 MNHEY, CDR2 SMNVEV (reference sequence). The CDR3 nucleotides read TGTGCCAGCAGGGGGGCAGGGGCTAGCAATCAGCCCCAGCATTTT. Encoded protein: CASRGAGASNQPQHF.

The chain employs TRBV7-9 and TRBJ2-7; 12 nucleotides match TRBD2. This CDR3 contains 13 residues. The germline CDR1 and CDR2 sequences are SEHNR and FQNEAQ (reference sequence). Trimming at V came to 8 bases and at J to 3 bases, leaving 2 bases not matched to a gene. In DNA, the CDR3 is TGTGCCAGCTCTAGCGGGGGGGACTACGAGCAGTACTTC. Translation gives CASSSGGDYEQYF.

This chain connects TRBV28 to TRBJ1-2; 10 bases fit TRBD1. The germline CDR1 and CDR2 sequences are MDHEN and SYDVKM. The CDR3 covers 15 residues. V lost 4 bases and J lost 3; bases outside the gene matches: 5. The CDR3 reads CASSSPGTGDYGYTF. The CDR3 coding sequence is TGTGCCAGCAGTTCACCCGGGACAGGGGACTATGGCTACACCTTC.

The rearrangement links TRBV25-1 to TRBJ1-5; 7 bases map to TRBD1. CDR1 MGHDK and CDR2 SYGVNS come from the germline V gene. J was trimmed by 3 bases and V by 1 base; bases with no gene match: 3. The CDR3 has 15 residues. CDR3 DNA sequence: TGTGCCAGCAGTGAATTGGGACAGTACAATCAGCCCCAGCATTTT. Its translation: CASSELGQYNQPQHF. Using reference TRBV25-1 and TRBJ1-5 for the parts outside the CDR3, the full variable domain is EADIYQTPRYLVIGTGKKITLECSQTMGHDKMYWYQQDPGMELHLIHYSYGVNSTEKGDLSSESTVSRIRTEHFPLTLESARPSHTSQYLCASSELGQYNQPQHFGDGTRLSIL.

The chain couples TRBV6-4 to TRBJ1-4; 8 bases align to TRBD1. The CDR3 spans 16 residues. CDR1 and CDR2 from the germline V gene are MRHNA and SNTAGT. V was clipped by 4 bases and J by 8 bases; unmatched bases: 12. CDR3 in DNA: TGTGCCAGCAGTGTCCCGGGACAGGACTGGCTCGAAAAACTGTTTTTT. Its translation: CASSVPGQDWLEKLFF.

This chain links TRBV18 with TRBJ2-7; 8 bases align to TRBD1. Germline CDR1 reads KGHSH; CDR2 reads LQKENI. The CDR3 is 16 amino acids. V lost 4 bases to trimming and J lost 0 bases; unmatched junction nucleotides: 8. CDR3 sequence (DNA): TGTGCCAGCTCACAGAATACAGGGGGGATCTCCTACGAGCAGTACTTC. This codes for CASSQNTGGISYEQYF.